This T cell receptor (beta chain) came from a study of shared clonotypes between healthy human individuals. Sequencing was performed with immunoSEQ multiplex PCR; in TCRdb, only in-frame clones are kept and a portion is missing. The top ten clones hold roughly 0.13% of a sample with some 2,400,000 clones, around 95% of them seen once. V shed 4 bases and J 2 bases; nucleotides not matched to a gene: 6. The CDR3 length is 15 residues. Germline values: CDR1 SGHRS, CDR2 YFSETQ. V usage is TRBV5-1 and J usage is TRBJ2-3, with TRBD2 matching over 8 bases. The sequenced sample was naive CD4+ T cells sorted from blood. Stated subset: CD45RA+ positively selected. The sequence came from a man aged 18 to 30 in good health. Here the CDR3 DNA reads TGCGCCAGCAGCCCCATAGCGGGGTACACAGATACGCAGTATTTT. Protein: CASSPIAGYTDTQYF.